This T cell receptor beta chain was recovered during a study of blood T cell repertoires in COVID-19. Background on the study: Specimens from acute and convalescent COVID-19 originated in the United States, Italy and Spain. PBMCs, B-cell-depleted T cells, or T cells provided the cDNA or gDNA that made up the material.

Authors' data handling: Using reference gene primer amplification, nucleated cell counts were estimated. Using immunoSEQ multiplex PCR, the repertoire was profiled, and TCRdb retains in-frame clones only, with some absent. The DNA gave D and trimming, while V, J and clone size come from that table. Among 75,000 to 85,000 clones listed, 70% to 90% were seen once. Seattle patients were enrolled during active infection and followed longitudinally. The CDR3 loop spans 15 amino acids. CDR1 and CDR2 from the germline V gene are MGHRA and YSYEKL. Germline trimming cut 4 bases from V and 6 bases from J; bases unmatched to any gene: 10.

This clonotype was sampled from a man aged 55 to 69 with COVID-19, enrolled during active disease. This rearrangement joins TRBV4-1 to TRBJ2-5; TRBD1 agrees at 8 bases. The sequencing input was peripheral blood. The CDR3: CASSPPGQVKQTQYF. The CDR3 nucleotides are TGCGCCAGCAGCCCTCCGGGACAGGTAAAACAGACCCAGTACTTC.